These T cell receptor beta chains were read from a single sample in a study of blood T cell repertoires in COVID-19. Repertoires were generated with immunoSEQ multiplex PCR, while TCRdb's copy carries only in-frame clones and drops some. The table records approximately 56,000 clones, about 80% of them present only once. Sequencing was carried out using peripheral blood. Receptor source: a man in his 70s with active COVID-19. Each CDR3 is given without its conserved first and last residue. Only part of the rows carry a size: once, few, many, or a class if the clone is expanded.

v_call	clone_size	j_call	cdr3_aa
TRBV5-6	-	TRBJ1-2	ASSGARDGLRGYT
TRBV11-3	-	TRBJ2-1	ASSPGLAGGTNEQF
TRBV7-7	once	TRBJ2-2	ASSPRGQGRTGELF
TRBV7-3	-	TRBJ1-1	ASSKEGQNTEAF
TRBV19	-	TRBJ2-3	ASSIGPAAQY
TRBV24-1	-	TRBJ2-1	ATSVKTGTSGNSYNEQF
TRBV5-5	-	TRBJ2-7	ASRQGNEQY
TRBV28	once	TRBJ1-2	ASSSPGTGGYGYT
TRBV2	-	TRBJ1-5	ASRPGTGPNQPQH
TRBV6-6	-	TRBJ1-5	ASSRDRYSNQPQH
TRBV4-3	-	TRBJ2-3	ASSQDAGATTDTQY
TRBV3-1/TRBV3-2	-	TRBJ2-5	ASSRAFGGEETQY
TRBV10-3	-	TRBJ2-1	AISKVNRGNEQF
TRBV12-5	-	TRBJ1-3	ASGSTGTGGTSGNTIY
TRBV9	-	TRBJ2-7	ASSVGTSGGYEQY
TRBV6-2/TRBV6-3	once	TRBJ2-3	ASSYLGTSGGLPTDTQY
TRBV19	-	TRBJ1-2	ASSAPSAQGAVYGYT
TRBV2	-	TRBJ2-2	ASRETGVNTGELF
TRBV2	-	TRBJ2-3	ASKIPQARTDTQY
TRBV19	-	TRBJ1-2	ASSMGPGGSYGYT
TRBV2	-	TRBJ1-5	ASRGDLDSNQPQH
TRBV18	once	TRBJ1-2	ASSPRPGTGTENYGYT
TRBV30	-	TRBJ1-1	VWEEGRGQDEAF
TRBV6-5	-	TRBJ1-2	ASSYSGTTGYGYT
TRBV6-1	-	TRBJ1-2	ASSEQGQSYGYT
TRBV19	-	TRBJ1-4	ASSQLGTGSEKLF
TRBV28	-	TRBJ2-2	ASSRGGPVTGELF